This T cell receptor beta chain was captured by sequencing in a study of technical replicates of blood from a handful of donors. Assay used: immunoSEQ multiplex PCR; TCRdb lists only in-frame clones, some missing. Among more than 65,000 clones listed, around 97% were seen once. The CDR3 sequence is 13 residues long. V was clipped by 0 bases and J by 5 bases, with 9 bases between them. Germline-derived CDR1 and CDR2 are SGHRS and YFSETQ. V and J are TRBV5-1 and TRBJ2-7, with a weak D call TRBD1 (5 bases). Sequencing was performed on T cells isolated from PBMCs. The clonotype comes from a human donor in good health. The CDR3 protein is CASSLEGQNEQYF. In DNA, the CDR3 is TGCGCCAGCAGCTTGGAGGGGCAAAACGAGCAGTACTTC.